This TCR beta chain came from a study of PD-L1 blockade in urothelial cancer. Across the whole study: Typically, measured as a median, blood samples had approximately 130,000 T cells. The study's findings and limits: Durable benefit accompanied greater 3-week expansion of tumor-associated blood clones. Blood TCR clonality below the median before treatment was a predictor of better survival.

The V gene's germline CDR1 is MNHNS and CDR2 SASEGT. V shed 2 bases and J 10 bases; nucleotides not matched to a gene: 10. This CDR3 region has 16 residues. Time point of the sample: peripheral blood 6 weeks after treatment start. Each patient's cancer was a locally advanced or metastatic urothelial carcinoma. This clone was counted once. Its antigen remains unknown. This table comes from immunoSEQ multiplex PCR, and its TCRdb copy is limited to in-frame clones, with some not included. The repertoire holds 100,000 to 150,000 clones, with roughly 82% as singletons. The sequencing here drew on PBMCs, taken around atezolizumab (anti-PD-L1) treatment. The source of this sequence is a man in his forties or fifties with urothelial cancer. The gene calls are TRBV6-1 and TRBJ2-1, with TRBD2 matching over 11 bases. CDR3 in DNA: TGTGCCAGCAGTGAATGGGCTAGCGGGAGGATGGGGGAGCAGTTCTTC. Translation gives CASSEWASGRMGEQFF.